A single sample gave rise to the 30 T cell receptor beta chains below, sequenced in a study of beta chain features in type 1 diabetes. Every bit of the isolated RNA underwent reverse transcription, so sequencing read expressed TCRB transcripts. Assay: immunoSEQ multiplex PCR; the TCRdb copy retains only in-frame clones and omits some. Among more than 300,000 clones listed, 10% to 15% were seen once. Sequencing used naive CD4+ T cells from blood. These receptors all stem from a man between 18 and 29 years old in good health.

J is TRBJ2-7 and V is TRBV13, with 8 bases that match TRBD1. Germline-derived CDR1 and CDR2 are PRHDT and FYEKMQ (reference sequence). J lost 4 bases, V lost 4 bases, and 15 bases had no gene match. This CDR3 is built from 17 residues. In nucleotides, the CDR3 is TGTGCCAGCAGCTCACCGGCAGGGGGCTATGCTGGGTACGAGCAGTACTTC. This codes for CASSSPAGGYAGYEQYF. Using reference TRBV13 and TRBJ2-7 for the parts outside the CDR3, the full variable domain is AAGVIQSPRHLIKEKRETATLKCYPIPRHDTVYWYQQGPGQDPQFLISFYEKMQSDKGSIPDRFSAQQFSDYHSELNMSSLELGDSALYFCASSSPAGGYAGYEQYFGPGTRLTVT.

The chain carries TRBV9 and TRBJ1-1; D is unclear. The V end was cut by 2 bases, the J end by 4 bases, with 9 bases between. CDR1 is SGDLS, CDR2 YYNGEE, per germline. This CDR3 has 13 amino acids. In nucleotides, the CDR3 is TGTGCCAGCAGCGTTTTAACAACCACTGAAGCTTTCTTT. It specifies CASSVLTTTEAFF.

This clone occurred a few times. For the CDR3, the DNA is TGTGCCACCCACTCCGGGACAGCAGACAATGAGCAGTTCTTC. Its translation is CATHSGTADNEQFF. V is TRBV19 and J is TRBJ2-1, with 7 bases fitting TRBD1. Germline V gene sequence: CDR1 LNHDA, CDR2 SQIVND (reference sequence). J gave up 5 bases and V 10 bases, and 11 bases lay outside the gene matches. The length of the CDR3 is 14 residues.

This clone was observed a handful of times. CDR3 in DNA: TGTGCCAGCAGTTACGTGATCCCGAGGCGGTACTTC. It yields the protein CASSYVIPRRYF. This chain uses TRBV6-5 with TRBJ2-7; D unclear. The CDR3 runs to 12 residues. V gave up 2 bases and J gave up 12 bases, with 14 bases separating them. Germline CDR1 is MNHEY and CDR2 is SVGAGI.

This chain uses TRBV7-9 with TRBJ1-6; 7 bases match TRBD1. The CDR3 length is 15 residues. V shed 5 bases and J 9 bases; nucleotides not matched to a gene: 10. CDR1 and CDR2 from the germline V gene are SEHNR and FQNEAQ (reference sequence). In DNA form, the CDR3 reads TGTGCCAGCAGCAAAGGGGGGACAGTAAGTTCACCCCTCCACTTT. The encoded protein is CASSKGGTVSSPLHF.

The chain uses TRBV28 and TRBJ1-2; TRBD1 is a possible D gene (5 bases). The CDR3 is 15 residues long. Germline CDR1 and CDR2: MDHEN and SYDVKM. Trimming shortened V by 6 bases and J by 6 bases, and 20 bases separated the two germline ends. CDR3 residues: CASSYLDRGVNGYTF. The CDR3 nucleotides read TGTGCCAGCAGCTATCTAGACAGAGGAGTAAATGGCTACACCTTC.

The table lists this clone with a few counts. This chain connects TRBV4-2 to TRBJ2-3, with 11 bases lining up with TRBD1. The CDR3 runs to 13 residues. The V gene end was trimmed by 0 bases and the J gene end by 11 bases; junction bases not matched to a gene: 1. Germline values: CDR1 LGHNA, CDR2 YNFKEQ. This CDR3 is CASSQEGQGVQYF. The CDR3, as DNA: TGTGCCAGCAGCCAAGAGGGACAGGGGGTGCAGTATTTT.

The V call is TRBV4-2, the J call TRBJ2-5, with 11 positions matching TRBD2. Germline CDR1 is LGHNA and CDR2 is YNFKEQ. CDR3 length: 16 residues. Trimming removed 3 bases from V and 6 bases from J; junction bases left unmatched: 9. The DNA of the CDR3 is TGTGCCAGCAGCCAGGCCGGGACTAGCGGAATGAAGACCCAGTACTTC. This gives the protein CASSQAGTSGMKTQYF.

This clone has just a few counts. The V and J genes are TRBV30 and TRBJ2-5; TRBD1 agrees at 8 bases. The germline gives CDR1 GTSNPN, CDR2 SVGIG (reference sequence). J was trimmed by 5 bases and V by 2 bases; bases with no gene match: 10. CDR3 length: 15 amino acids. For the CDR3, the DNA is TGTGCCTGGAGTACCGGACAGGGAGATCCGGAGACCCAGTACTTC. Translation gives CAWSTGQGDPETQYF.

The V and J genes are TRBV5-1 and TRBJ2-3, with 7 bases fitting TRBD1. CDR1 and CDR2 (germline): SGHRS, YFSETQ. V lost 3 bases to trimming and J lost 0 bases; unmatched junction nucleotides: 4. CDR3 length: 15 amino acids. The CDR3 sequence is CASSSGQTSTDTQYF. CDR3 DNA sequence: TGCGCCAGCAGCTCGGGACAGACTAGCACAGATACGCAGTATTTT.

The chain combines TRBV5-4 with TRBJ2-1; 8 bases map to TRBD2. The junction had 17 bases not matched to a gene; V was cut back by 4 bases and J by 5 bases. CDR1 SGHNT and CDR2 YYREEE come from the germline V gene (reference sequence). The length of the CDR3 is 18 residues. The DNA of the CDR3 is TGTGCCAGCAGCCGAACCCTCTCTGGAGCGGGGGTTAACAATGAGCAGTTCTTC. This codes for CASSRTLSGAGVNNEQFF.

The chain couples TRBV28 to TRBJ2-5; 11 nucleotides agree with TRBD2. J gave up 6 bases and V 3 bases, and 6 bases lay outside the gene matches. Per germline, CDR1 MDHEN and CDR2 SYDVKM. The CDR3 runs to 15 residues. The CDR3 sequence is CASSFSGGAYKTQYF. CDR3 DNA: TGTGCCAGCAGTTTTAGCGGGGGGGCCTATAAGACCCAGTACTTC.

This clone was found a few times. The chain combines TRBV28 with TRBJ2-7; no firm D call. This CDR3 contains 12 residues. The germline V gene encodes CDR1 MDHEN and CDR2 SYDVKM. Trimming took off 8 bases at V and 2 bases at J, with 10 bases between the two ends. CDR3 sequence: CASLHSPYEQYF. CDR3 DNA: TGTGCCAGCCTGCACAGCCCCTACGAGCAGTACTTC.

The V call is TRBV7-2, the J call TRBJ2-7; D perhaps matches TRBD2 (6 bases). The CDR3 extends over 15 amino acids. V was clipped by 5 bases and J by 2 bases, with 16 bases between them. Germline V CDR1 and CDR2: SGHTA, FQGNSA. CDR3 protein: CASSPPGLQPYEQYF. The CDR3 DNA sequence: TGTGCCAGCAGCCCACCGGGACTCCAACCCTACGAGCAGTACTTC.

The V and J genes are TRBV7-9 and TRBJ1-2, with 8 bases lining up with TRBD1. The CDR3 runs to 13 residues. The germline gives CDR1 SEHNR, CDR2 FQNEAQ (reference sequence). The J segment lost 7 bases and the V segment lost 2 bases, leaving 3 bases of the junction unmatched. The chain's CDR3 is CASSLQGAGGYTF. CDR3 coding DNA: TGTGCCAGCAGCTTACAGGGGGCGGGTGGCTACACCTTC.

Here the CDR3 reads CASSPFPPGQGSYEQYF. The CDR3 nucleotides are TGTGCCAGCTCACCATTCCCTCCGGGACAGGGATCCTACGAGCAGTACTTC. The chain uses TRBV18 and TRBJ2-7; 9 bases are shared with TRBD1. This CDR3 is 17 amino acids long. V shed 2 bases, J shed 1 base, and the junction held 9 bases outside the gene matches. Per germline, CDR1 KGHSH and CDR2 LQKENI. The full variable domain, completed using reference TRBV18 and TRBJ2-7, is NAGVMQNPRHLVRRRGQEARLRCSPMKGHSHVYWYRQLPEEGLKFMVYLQKENIIDESGMPKERFSAEFPKEGPSILRIQQVVRGDSAAYFCASSPFPPGQGSYEQYFGPGTRLTVT.

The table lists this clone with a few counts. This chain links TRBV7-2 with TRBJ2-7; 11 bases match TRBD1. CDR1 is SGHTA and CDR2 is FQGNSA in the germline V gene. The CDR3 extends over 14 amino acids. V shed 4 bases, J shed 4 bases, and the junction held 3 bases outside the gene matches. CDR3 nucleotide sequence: TGTGCCAGCAGCTCCGGGACAGGGGGTTACGAGCAGTACTTC. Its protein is CASSSGTGGYEQYF.

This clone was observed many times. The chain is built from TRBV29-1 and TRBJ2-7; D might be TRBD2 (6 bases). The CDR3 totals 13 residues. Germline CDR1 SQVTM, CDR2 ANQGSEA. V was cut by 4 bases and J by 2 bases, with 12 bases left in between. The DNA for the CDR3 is TGCAGCGTTGGGCCCACGGGAGCCTACGAGCAGTACTTC. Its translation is CSVGPTGAYEQYF.

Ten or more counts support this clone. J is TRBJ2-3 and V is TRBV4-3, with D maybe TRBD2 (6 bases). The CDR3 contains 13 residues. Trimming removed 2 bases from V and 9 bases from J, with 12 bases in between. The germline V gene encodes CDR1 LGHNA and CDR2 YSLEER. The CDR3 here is CASSQRTIETQYF. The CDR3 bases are TGCGCCAGCAGCCAAAGGACTATCGAGACGCAGTATTTT.

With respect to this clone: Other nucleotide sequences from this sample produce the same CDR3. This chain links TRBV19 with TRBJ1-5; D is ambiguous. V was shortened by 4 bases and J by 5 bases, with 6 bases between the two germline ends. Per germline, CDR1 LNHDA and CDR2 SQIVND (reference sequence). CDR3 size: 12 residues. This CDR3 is CASSTGYQPQHF. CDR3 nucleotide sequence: TGTGCCAGTAGTACGGGGTATCAGCCCCAGCATTTT.

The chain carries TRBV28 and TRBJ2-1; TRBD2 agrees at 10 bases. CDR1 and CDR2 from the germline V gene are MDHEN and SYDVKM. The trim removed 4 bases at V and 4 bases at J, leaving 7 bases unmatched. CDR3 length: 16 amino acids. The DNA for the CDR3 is TGTGCCAGCAGTTCAACCGGGACTAGCGCTTACAATGAGCAGTTCTTC. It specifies CASSSTGTSAYNEQFF.

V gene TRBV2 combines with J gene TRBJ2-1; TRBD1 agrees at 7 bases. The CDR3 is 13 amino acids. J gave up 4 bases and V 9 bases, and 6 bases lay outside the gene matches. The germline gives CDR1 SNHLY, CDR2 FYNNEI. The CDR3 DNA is TGTGCCAGTACCCGGGACAGTTACAATGAGCAGTTCTTC. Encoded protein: CASTRDSYNEQFF.

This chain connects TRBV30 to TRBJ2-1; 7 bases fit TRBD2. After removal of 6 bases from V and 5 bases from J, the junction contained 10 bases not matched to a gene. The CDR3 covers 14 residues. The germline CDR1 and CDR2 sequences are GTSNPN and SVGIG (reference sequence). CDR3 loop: CACAGLAEDNEQFF. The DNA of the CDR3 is TGTGCCTGTGCGGGGCTAGCGGAGGACAATGAGCAGTTCTTC. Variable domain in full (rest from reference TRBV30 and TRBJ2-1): SQTIHQWPATLVQPVGSPLSLECTVEGTSNPNLYWYRQAAGRGLQLLFYSVGIGQISSEVPQNLSASRPQDRQFILSSKKLLLSDSGFYLCACAGLAEDNEQFFGPGTRLTVL.

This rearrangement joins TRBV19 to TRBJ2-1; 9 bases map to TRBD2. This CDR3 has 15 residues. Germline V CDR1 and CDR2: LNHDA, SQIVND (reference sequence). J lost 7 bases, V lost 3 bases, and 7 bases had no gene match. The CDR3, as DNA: TGTGCCAGTAGTATTTCTAGCGGGGCGTGGAATGAGCAGTTCTTC. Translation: CASSISSGAWNEQFF. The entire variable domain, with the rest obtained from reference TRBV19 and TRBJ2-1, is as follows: DGGITQSPKYLFRKEGQNVTLSCEQNLNHDAMYWYRQDPGQGLRLIYYSQIVNDFQKGDIAEGYSVSREKKESFPLTVTSAQKNPTAFYLCASSISSGAWNEQFFGPGTRLTVL.

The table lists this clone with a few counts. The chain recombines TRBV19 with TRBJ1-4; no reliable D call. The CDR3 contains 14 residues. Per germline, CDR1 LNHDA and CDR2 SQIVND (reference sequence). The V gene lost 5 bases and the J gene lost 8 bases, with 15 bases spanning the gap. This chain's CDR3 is CASSPGRPREKLFF. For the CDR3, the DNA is TGTGCCAGTAGTCCGGGGAGGCCTCGCGAAAAACTGTTTTTT.

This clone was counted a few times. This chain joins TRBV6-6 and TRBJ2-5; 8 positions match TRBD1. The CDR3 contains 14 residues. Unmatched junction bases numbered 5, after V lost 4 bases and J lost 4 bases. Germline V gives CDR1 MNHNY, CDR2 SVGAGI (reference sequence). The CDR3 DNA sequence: TGTGCCAGCAGTTGGACAGGGTTGGGAGAGACCCAGTACTTC. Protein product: CASSWTGLGETQYF.

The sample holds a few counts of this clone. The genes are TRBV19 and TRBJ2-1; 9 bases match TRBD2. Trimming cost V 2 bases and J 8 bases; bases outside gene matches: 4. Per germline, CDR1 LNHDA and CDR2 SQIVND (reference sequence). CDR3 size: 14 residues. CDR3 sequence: CASSITSGGYEQFF. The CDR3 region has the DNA TGTGCCAGTAGTATAACGAGCGGGGGGTATGAGCAGTTCTTC.

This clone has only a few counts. CDR3 region: CASSQVASGRYYEQYF. CDR3 DNA sequence: TGCGCCAGCAGCCAAGTGGCTAGCGGGAGATACTACGAGCAGTACTTC. The V and J genes are TRBV4-3 and TRBJ2-7; 10 bases are shared with TRBD2. Germline V gives CDR1 LGHNA, CDR2 YSLEER. The ends lost 1 base at V and 3 bases at J; junction bases unmatched: 6. The CDR3 runs 16 residues.

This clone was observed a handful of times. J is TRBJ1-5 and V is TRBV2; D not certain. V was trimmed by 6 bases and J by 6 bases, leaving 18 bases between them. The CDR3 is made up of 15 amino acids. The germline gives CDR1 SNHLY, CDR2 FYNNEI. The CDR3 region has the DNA TGTGCCAGCAGACAACAGCGGGGTACCGGTCAGCCCCAGCATTTT. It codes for CASRQQRGTGQPQHF.

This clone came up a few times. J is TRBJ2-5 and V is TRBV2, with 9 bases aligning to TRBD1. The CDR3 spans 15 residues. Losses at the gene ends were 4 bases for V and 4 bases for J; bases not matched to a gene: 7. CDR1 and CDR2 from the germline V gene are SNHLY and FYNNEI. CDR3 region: CASSATPTGGETQYF. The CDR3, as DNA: TGTGCCAGCAGTGCCACCCCGACAGGGGGAGAGACCCAGTACTTC.